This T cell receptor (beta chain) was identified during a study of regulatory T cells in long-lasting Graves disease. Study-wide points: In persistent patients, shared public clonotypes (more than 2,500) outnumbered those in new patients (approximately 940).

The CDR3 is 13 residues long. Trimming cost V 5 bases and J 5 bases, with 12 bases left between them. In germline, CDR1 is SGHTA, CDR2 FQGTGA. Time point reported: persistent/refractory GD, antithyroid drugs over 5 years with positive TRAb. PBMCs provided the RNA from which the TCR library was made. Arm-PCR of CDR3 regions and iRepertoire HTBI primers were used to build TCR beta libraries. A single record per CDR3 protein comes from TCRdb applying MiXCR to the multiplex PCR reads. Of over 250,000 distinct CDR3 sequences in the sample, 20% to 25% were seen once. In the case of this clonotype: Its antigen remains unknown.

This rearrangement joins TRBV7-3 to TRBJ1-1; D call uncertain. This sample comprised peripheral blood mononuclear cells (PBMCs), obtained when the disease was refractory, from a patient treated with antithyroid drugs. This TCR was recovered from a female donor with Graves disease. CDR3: CASSPHEGTEAFF. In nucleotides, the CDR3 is TGTGCCAGCAGCCCGCACGAGGGTACTGAAGCTTTCTTT. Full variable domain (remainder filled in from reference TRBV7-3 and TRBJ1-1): GAGVSQTPSNKVTEKGKYVELRCDPISGHTALYWYRQSLGQGPEFLIYFQGTGAADDSGLPNDRFFAVRPEGSVSTLKIQRTERGDSAVYLCASSPHEGTEAFFGQGTRLTVV.